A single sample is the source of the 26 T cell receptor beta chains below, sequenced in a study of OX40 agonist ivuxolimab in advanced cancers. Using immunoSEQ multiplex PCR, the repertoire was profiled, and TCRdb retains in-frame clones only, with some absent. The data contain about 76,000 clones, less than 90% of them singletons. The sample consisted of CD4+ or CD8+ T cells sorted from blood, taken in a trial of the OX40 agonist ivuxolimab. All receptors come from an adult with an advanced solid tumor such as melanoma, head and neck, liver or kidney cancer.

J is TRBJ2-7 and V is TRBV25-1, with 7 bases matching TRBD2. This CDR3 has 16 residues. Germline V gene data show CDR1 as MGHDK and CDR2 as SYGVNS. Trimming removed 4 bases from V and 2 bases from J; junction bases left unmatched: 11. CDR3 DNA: TGTGCCAGCAGTGTCCCAGCTAGCGGAACAACCTACGAGCAGTACTTC. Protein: CASSVPASGTTYEQYF.

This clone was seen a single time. CDR3 loop: CASSYARMNTEAFF. The CDR3 DNA is TGTGCCAGCAGTTACGCCCGGATGAACACTGAAGCTTTCTTT. The rearrangement uses TRBV6-5 and TRBJ1-1; no definite D call. Trimming removed 2 bases from V and 0 bases from J, with 7 bases in between. The germline CDR1 and CDR2 sequences are MNHEY and SVGAGI. This CDR3 comprises 14 residues.

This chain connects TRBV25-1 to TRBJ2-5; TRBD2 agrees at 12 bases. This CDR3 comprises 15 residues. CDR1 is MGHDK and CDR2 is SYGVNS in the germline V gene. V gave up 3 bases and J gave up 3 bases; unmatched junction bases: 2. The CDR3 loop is CASSDPSGREETQYF. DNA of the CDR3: TGTGCCAGCAGTGATCCTAGCGGGAGGGAAGAGACCCAGTACTTC.

CDR3 residues: CASSRGRAGELFF. CDR3 DNA sequence: TGTGCCAGCAGTAGAGGGAGGGCCGGGGAGCTGTTTTTT. J is TRBJ2-2 and V is TRBV28; 7 nucleotides line up with TRBD2. This CDR3 is built from 13 residues. Unmatched junction bases numbered 3, after V lost 5 bases and J lost 6 bases. CDR1 MDHEN and CDR2 SYDVKM come from the germline V gene.

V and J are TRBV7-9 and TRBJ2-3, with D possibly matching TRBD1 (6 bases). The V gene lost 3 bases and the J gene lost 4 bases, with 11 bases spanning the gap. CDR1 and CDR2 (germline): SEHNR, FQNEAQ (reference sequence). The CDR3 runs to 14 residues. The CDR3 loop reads CASSFPQGSDTQYF. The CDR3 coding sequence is TGTGCCAGCAGCTTCCCCCAGGGGTCAGATACGCAGTATTTT.

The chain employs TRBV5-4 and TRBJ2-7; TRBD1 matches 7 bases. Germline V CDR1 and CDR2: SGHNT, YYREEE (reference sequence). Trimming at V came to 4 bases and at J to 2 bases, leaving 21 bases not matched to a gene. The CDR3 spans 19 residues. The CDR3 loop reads CASSPAALQTGSETYEQYF. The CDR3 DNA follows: TGTGCCAGCAGCCCGGCGGCGTTACAGACAGGGTCAGAGACCTACGAGCAGTACTTC.

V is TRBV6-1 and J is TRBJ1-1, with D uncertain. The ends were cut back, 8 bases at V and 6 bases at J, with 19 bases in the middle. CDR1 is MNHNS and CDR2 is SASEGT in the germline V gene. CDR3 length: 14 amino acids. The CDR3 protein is CASSPVGELAEAFF. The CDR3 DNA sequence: TGTGCCAGCTCCCCCGTAGGCGAGTTGGCTGAAGCTTTCTTT.

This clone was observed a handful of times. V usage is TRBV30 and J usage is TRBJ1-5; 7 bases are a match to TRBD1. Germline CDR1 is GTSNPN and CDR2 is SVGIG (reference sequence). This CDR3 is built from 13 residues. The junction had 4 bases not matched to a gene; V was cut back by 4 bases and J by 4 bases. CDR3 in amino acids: CAWNTGANQPQHF. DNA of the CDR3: TGTGCCTGGAACACAGGGGCGAATCAGCCCCAGCATTTT.

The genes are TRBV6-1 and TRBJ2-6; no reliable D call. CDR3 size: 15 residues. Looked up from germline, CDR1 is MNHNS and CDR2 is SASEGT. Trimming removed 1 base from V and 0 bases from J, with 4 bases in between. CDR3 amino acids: CASSEGLSGANVLTF. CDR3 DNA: TGTGCCAGCAGTGAAGGCCTCTCTGGGGCCAACGTCCTGACTTTC.

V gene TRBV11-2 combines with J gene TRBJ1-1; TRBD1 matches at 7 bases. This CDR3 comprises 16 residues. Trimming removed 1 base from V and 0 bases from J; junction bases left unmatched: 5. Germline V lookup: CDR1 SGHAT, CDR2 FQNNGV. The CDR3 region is CASSLGTTGMNTEAFF. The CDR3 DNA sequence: TGTGCCAGCAGCTTAGGGACGACAGGGATGAACACTGAAGCTTTCTTT.

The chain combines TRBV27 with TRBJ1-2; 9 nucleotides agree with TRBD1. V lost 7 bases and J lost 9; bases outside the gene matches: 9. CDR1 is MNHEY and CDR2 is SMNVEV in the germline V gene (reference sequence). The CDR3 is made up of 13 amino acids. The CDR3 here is CASTTGDRASYTF. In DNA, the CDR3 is TGTGCCAGCACTACCGGGGACAGGGCTAGCTACACCTTC.

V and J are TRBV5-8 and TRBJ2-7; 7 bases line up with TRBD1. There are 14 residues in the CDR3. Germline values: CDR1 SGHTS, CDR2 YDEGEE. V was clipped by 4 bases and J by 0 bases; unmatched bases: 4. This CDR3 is CASSRGQTSYEQYF. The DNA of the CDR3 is TGTGCCAGCAGCCGGGGACAGACCTCCTACGAGCAGTACTTC.

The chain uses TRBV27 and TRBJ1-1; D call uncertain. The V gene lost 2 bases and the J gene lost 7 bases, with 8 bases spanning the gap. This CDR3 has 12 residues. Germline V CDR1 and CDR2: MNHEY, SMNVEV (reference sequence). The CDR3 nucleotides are TGTGCCAGCAGTTTAGAGCCCCGTGAAGCTTTCTTT. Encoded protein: CASSLEPREAFF.

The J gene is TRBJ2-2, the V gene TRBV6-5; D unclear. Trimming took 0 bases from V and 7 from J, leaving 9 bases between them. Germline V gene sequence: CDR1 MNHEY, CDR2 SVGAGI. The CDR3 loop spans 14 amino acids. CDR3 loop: CASSYSLTGGELFF. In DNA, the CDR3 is TGTGCCAGCAGTTACTCCCTAACGGGCGGGGAGCTGTTTTTT.

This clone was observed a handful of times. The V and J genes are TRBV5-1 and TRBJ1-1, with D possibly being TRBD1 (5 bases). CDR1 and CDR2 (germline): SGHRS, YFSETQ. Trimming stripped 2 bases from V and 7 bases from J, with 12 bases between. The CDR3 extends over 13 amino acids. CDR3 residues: CASSLTGAHEAFF. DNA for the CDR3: TGCGCCAGCAGCTTAACCGGGGCACATGAAGCTTTCTTT.

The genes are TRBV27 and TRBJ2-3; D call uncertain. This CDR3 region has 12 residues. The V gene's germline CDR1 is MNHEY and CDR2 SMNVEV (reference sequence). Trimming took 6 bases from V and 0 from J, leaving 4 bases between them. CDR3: CASSPSTDTQYF. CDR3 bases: TGTGCCAGCAGCCCAAGCACAGATACGCAGTATTTT.

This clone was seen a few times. The CDR3 DNA sequence: TGCGCCAGCAGTGAGAGTAATTATGGTGGGGAGCTGTTTTTT. It encodes CASSESNYGGELFF. The chain is built from TRBV10-1 and TRBJ2-2; D is unresolved. The germline CDR1 and CDR2 sequences are WNHNN and SYGVQD (reference sequence). V was pared by 2 bases and J by 8 bases, with 12 bases between. CDR3 size: 14 residues.

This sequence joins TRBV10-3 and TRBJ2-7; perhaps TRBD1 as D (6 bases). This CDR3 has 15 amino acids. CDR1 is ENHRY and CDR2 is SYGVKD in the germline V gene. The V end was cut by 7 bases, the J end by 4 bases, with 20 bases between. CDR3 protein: CAITDWRAGVYEQYF. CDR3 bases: TGTGCCATCACCGATTGGCGTGCAGGGGTTTACGAGCAGTACTTC.

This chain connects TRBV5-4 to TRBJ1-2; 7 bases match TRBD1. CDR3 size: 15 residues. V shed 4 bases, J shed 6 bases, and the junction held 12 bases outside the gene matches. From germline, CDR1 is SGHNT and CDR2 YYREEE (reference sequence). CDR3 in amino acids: CASSPTYTGEDGYTF. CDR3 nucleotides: TGTGCCAGCAGCCCTACTTATACAGGGGAGGATGGCTACACCTTC.

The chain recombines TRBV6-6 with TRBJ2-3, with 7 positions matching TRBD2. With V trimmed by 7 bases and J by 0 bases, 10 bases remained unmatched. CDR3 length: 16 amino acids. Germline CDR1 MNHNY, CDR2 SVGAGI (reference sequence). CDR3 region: CASTYLGRTSTDTQYF. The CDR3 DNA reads TGTGCCAGCACCTACCTCGGGAGGACCAGCACAGATACGCAGTATTTT.

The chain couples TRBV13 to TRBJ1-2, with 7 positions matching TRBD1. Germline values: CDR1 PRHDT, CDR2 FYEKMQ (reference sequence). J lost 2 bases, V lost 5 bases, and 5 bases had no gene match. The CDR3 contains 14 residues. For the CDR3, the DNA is TGTGCCAGCAGCAACAGGGGTAACAACTATGGCTACACCTTC. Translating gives CASSNRGNNYGYTF.

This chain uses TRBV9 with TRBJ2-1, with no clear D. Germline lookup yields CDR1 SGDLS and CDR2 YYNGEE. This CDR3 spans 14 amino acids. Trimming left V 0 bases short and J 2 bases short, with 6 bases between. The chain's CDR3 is CASSVEPTYNEQFF. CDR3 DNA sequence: TGTGCCAGCAGCGTAGAACCGACCTACAATGAGCAGTTCTTC. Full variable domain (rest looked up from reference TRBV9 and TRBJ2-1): DSGVTQTPKHLITATGQRVTLRCSPRSGDLSVYWYQQSLDQGLQFLIQYYNGEERAKGNILERFSAQQFPDLHSELNLSSLELGDSALYFCASSVEPTYNEQFFGPGTRLTVL.

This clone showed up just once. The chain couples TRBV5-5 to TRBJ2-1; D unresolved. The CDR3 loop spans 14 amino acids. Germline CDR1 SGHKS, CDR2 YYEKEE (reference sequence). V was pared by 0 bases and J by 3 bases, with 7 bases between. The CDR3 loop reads CASSLGLDYNEQFF. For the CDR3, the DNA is TGTGCCAGCAGCTTGGGACTTGACTACAATGAGCAGTTCTTC.

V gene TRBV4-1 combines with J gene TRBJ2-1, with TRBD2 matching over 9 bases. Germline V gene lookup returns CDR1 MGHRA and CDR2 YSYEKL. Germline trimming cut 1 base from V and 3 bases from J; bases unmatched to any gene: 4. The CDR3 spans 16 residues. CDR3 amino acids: CASSQGPSGIYNEQFF. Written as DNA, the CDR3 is TGCGCCAGCAGCCAAGGACCTAGCGGGATCTACAATGAGCAGTTCTTC.

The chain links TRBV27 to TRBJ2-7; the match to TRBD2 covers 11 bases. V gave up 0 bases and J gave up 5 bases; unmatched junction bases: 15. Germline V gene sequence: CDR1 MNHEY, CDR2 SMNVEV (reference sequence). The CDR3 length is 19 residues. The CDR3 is CASSLSGRFGTSGTNEQYF. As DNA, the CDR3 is TGTGCCAGCAGTTTATCTGGACGGTTCGGGACTAGCGGTACGAACGAGCAGTACTTC.

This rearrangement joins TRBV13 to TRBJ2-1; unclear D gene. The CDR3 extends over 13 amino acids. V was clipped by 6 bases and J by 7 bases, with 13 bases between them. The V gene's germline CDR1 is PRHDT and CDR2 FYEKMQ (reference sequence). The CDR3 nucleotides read TGTGCCAGCAGTCGTCCTACCGTGAATGAGCAGTTCTTC. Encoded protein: CASSRPTVNEQFF.